The source of this TCR beta chain is a study of read filtering for tumor transcriptome and immune sequencing. Study overall: Transcriptome libraries were built from DNase-treated RNA.

There are 17 residues in the CDR3. V dropped 0 bases and J dropped 7 bases, with 22 bases sitting between them. CDR1 and CDR2 (germline): MGHRA, YSYEKL. Study-wide points: Roughly 80% of IR-seq clonotypes had one read, totaling 3% to 4% of reads; RNA-seq: roughly 76% and 46%. IR-seq and RNA-seq agreed better without single-read clonotypes. Sorted CD138-negative bone marrow cells were not purified T cells.

From 300 to 450 ng of RNA, a library with molecular barcoded alpha/delta and beta/gamma adaptors was made. MiXCR was run by TCRdb on the reads, yielding one entry per CDR3 protein. The data contain about 86,000 distinct CDR3 sequences, 10% to 15% of them singletons. Note on this clonotype: Its antigen is unknown.

The rearrangement uses TRBV4-1 and TRBJ2-7, with a possible D match to TRBD2 (5 bases). Input material: a population of CD138-negative cells sorted from bone marrow. The receptor was derived from a donor at least 40 years old with multiple myeloma. CDR3 sequence reads: CASSQDRAGSPVREQYF. Written as DNA, the CDR3 is TGCGCCAGCAGCCAAGATAGGGCGGGCTCCCCTGTTCGGGAGCAGTACTTC.